These 17 T cell receptor beta chains share one sample of origin, sequenced in a study of vaccination effects on CD4 cells after COVID-19. Researchers isolated CD4+ T cells once approximately eleven days of culture had elapsed. Repertoires were generated with immunoSEQ multiplex PCR, while TCRdb's copy carries only in-frame clones and drops some. The sample lists about 46,000 clones, 60% to 80% seen once, with around 8.1% in the top ten. The antigens of these receptors remain unknown. The sample here was CD4+ T cells from PBMCs cultured without peptide, taken before COVID-19 vaccination. The receptors were sampled from a human donor who had a prior SARS-CoV-2 infection.

The chain couples TRBV30 to TRBJ2-4; 8 bases map to TRBD1. J was trimmed by 4 bases and V by 0 bases; bases with no gene match: 5. Germline CDR1 reads GTSNPN; CDR2 reads SVGIG (reference sequence). The CDR3 is 15 amino acids. CDR3 region: CAWSVGTGRKNIQYF. CDR3 DNA sequence: TGTGCCTGGAGTGTAGGGACAGGTCGGAAAAACATTCAGTACTTC.

The V gene is TRBV6-5, the J gene TRBJ2-7; no reliable D call. The germline V gene has CDR1 MNHEY and CDR2 SVGAGI. The CDR3 is 14 residues long. Trimming shortened V by 6 bases and J by 0 bases, and 12 bases separated the two germline ends. CDR3 bases: TGTGCCAGCAGATTGTCAGTTAACTCCTACGAGCAGTACTTC. Protein: CASRLSVNSYEQYF.

V is TRBV5-1 and J is TRBJ1-2; a possible D gene is TRBD1 (6 bases). V was shortened by 0 bases and J by 6 bases, with 18 bases between the two germline ends. The germline gives CDR1 SGHRS, CDR2 YFSETQ. The CDR3 is 16 amino acids. CDR3 loop: CASSLVVGGQGHGYTF. The CDR3 coding sequence is TGCGCCAGCAGCTTGGTGGTGGGGGGCCAGGGACATGGCTACACCTTC. Full variable domain (remainder filled in from reference TRBV5-1 and TRBJ1-2): KAGVTQTPRYLIKTRGQQVTLSCSPISGHRSVSWYQQTPGQGLQFLFEYFSETQRNKGNFPGRFSGRQFSNSRSEMNVSTLELGDSALYLCASSLVVGGQGHGYTFGSGTRLTVV.

A word on this clone: Within the sample, other DNA sequences also encode this same CDR3. The chain carries TRBV7-3 and TRBJ1-1, with D perhaps matching TRBD1 (5 bases). V was pared by 1 base and J by 5 bases, with 8 bases between. CDR1 is SGHTA, CDR2 FQGTGA, per germline. There are 13 residues in the CDR3. The CDR3 DNA sequence: TGTGCCAGCAGCTTAAGTGGGGGGACTGAAGCTTTCTTT. Translated: CASSLSGGTEAFF.

The sample holds a few counts of this clone. An end of the junction does not agree with germline; a read error may underlie this. The genes are TRBV28 and TRBJ1-2; D not certain. The CDR3 loop spans 12 amino acids. From germline, CDR1 is MDHEN and CDR2 SYDVKM. CDR3 nucleotide sequence: TGTGCCAGCAGTTTAGATTCCAGGAATTACGCCTTC. It specifies CASSLDSRNYAF.

A single count supports this clone. The V call is TRBV2, the J call TRBJ1-4, with no clear D. The CDR3 loop spans 15 amino acids. V shed 6 bases and J shed 2 bases, with 13 bases lying between them. Germline V gives CDR1 SNHLY, CDR2 FYNNEI. Written as DNA, the CDR3 is TGTGCCAGCAGCTACGTCCTTGCCACTAATGAAAAACTGTTTTTT. It encodes CASSYVLATNEKLFF.

The chain links TRBV6-6 to TRBJ2-7; TRBD1 matches at 8 bases. Germline loops: CDR1 MNHNY, CDR2 SVGAGI (reference sequence). CDR3 length: 14 amino acids. J gave up 3 bases and V 2 bases, and 3 bases lay outside the gene matches. CDR3 sequence (DNA): TGTGCCAGCAGTTACATTGGACAGGGCTACGAGCAGTACTTC. Protein: CASSYIGQGYEQYF.

This chain joins TRBV13 and TRBJ1-4; D call uncertain. Per germline, CDR1 PRHDT and CDR2 FYEKMQ (reference sequence). CDR3 length: 14 residues. Trimming shortened V by 7 bases and J by 6 bases, and 15 bases separated the two germline ends. The CDR3 reads CASKQSGRDEKLFF. CDR3 DNA: TGTGCCAGCAAGCAAAGTGGGAGGGATGAAAAACTGTTTTTT.

The chain has TRBV29-1 and TRBJ1-1, with no clear D. The germline gives CDR1 SQVTM, CDR2 ANQGSEA. V lost 5 bases and J lost 1, with 14 bases in between. The CDR3 is made up of 14 amino acids. Written as DNA, the CDR3 is TGCAGCGTTTTCTTGGCCCACAGGAACACTGAAGCTTTCTTT. This encodes CSVFLAHRNTEAFF.

The chain couples TRBV5-1 to TRBJ1-2; 7 nucleotides line up with TRBD1. This CDR3 has 15 residues. The V segment lost 2 bases and the J segment 6 bases; nucleotides outside the gene matches: 10. Germline V lookup: CDR1 SGHRS, CDR2 YFSETQ. CDR3 residues: CASSFDRVIDDGYTF. Here the CDR3 DNA reads TGCGCCAGCAGCTTCGACAGGGTAATTGATGATGGCTACACCTTC.

The chain uses TRBV7-9 and TRBJ2-1; D might be TRBD1 or TRBD2, each matching 5 bases. The CDR3 extends over 17 amino acids. V was cut by 3 bases and J by 5 bases, with 20 bases left in between. Germline V gene data show CDR1 as SEHNR and CDR2 as FQNEAQ (reference sequence). CDR3 amino acids: CASSFRDRGQGNNEQFF. The DNA of the CDR3 is TGTGCCAGCAGCTTTCGGGATCGAGGGCAGGGAAACAATGAGCAGTTCTTC.

This chain connects TRBV5-1 to TRBJ2-2; 11 nucleotides agree with TRBD1. The ends lost 4 bases at V and 9 bases at J; junction bases unmatched: 14. CDR1 is SGHRS and CDR2 is YFSETQ in the germline V gene. CDR3 length: 17 amino acids. CDR3 coding DNA: TGCGCCAGCAGCCCGGGACAGGGGGGGGACCCGGTCCGGGAGCTGTTTTTT. Translating it yields CASSPGQGGDPVRELFF.

This rearrangement joins TRBV6-5 to TRBJ2-2; D ambiguous. Trimming took off 4 bases at V and 2 bases at J, with 14 bases between the two ends. Germline V lookup: CDR1 MNHEY, CDR2 SVGAGI. The CDR3 length is 16 residues. The chain's CDR3 is CASSSLMRYNTGELFF. In nucleotides, the CDR3 is TGTGCCAGCAGTTCCTTAATGCGGTACAACACCGGGGAGCTGTTTTTT.

This chain links TRBV5-4 with TRBJ1-6, with TRBD1 identical over 7 bases. The CDR3 runs 15 residues. V gave up 4 bases and J gave up 10 bases; unmatched junction bases: 11. Germline CDR1 reads SGHNT; CDR2 reads YYREEE (reference sequence). The CDR3, as DNA: TGTGCCAGCAGCCCGGTACAGGGGATTGAATCACCCCTCCACTTT. Amino acid sequence: CASSPVQGIESPLHF.

In this sample, this clone turned up a few times. CDR3 in DNA: TGTGCCAGCAGTTTTAACAGTGGAAGTAGAAACACCATATATTTT. This sequence encodes CASSFNSGSRNTIYF. This sequence joins TRBV28 and TRBJ1-3; no clear D gene. V was shortened by 3 bases and J by 5 bases, with 14 bases between the two germline ends. Per the germline V gene, CDR1 is MDHEN and CDR2 is SYDVKM. The CDR3 is 15 residues long.

This chain links TRBV7-9 with TRBJ2-1; a weak D match, TRBD1 (5 bases). Germline CDR1 reads SEHNR; CDR2 reads FQNEAQ (reference sequence). With 0 bases removed from V and 4 bases from J, the gap between germline ends came to 10 bases. The CDR3 spans 15 residues. CDR3 protein: CASSLAGQGYNEQFF. As DNA, the CDR3 is TGTGCCAGCAGCTTAGCGGGTCAGGGATACAATGAGCAGTTCTTC.

This clone was detected only a few times. This chain connects TRBV6-5 to TRBJ2-7; 8 nucleotides align to TRBD2. The germline V gene encodes CDR1 MNHEY and CDR2 SVGAGI. The V gene end was trimmed by 0 bases and the J gene end by 6 bases; junction bases not matched to a gene: 4. The CDR3 length is 14 residues. CDR3 in amino acids: CASSYSGTRAEQYF. In nucleotides, the CDR3 is TGTGCCAGCAGTTACTCTGGGACTAGAGCCGAGCAGTACTTC.